The rows below give T cell receptor beta chains drawn from one sample of a study of shared clonotypes between healthy human individuals. The data were produced by immunoSEQ multiplex PCR, yet TCRdb's version contains in-frame clones alone and is incomplete. This table holds approximately 2.4 million clones, approximately 94% found once. Sequenced sample: naive CD4+ T cells sorted from blood. These receptors were collected from a man in his late teens or twenties in good health. Both conserved end residues are part of each CDR3. The D gene is left open where the match is weak. Clone size is given for some rows only: seen once, a few or many times, or a class if the clone is expanded.

cdr3_aa: CASSRQGTPAYEQYF
cdr3_nt: TGCGCCAGCAGCAGACAGGGTACACCGGCCTACGAGCAGTACTTC
j_call: TRBJ2-7
clone_size: few
d_call: TRBD1
v_call: TRBV4-1

cdr3_aa: CASSVTGSNTEAFF
cdr3_nt: TGTGCCAGCAGCGTGACGGGGTCGAACACTGAAGCTTTCTTT
j_call: TRBJ1-1
clone_size: -
d_call: -
v_call: TRBV9

cdr3_aa: CASSYPGTEETQYF
cdr3_nt: TGTGCCAGCAGTTATCCGGGCACGGAAGAGACCCAGTACTTC
j_call: TRBJ2-5
clone_size: once
d_call: -
v_call: TRBV6-6

cdr3_aa: CSARVRGEQYF
cdr3_nt: TGCAGTGCTAGAGTGAGGGGGGAGCAGTACTTC
j_call: TRBJ2-7
clone_size: -
d_call: -
v_call: TRBV20-1

cdr3_aa: CASTTQGDEQYF
cdr3_nt: TGTGCCAGTACCACTCAGGGGGACGAGCAGTACTTC
j_call: TRBJ2-7
clone_size: -
d_call: TRBD1
v_call: TRBV5-4

cdr3_aa: CASSVRQGAEAFF
cdr3_nt: TGTGCCAGCAGTGTAAGACAGGGGGCTGAAGCTTTCTTT
j_call: TRBJ1-1
clone_size: -
d_call: TRBD1
v_call: TRBV28

cdr3_aa: CASSYSGRATYEQYF
cdr3_nt: TGTGCCAGCAGTTACTCTGGCAGGGCTACTTACGAGCAGTACTTC
j_call: TRBJ2-7
clone_size: once
d_call: -
v_call: TRBV6-6

cdr3_aa: CASSENRGEKLFF
cdr3_nt: TGTGCCAGCAGCGAGAACAGGGGTGAAAAACTGTTTTTT
j_call: TRBJ1-4
clone_size: -
d_call: TRBD1
v_call: TRBV7-9

cdr3_aa: CASQIKPGTDTQYF
cdr3_nt: TGTGCCAGCCAGATCAAACCGGGCACAGATACGCAGTATTTT
j_call: TRBJ2-3
clone_size: -
d_call: -
v_call: TRBV2

cdr3_aa: CASSGTGQLKGHPSSTDTQYF
cdr3_nt: TGCGCCAGCAGCGGGACGGGACAGCTAAAAGGCCACCCCTCTAGCACAGATACGCAGTATTTT
j_call: TRBJ2-3
clone_size: -
d_call: TRBD1
v_call: TRBV5-1

cdr3_aa: CASKRIGFYEQYF
cdr3_nt: TGTGCCAGCAAAAGGATAGGGTTTTACGAGCAGTACTTC
j_call: TRBJ2-7
clone_size: -
d_call: -
v_call: TRBV6-5

cdr3_aa: CASSFPNSGTGNGYTF
cdr3_nt: TGTGCCAGCAGCTTCCCGAACTCCGGGACAGGGAATGGCTACACCTTC
j_call: TRBJ1-2
clone_size: -
d_call: TRBD1
v_call: TRBV5-4

cdr3_aa: CASSRPIGTTTYNEQFF
cdr3_nt: TGTGCCAGCAGTCGACCCATAGGGACTACGACTTACAATGAGCAGTTCTTC
j_call: TRBJ2-1
clone_size: -
d_call: TRBD2
v_call: TRBV28

cdr3_aa: CASSLAGTRTPYEQYF
cdr3_nt: TGTGCCAGCAGCTTGGCGGGCACTAGGACACCTTACGAGCAGTACTTC
j_call: TRBJ2-7
clone_size: -
d_call: -
v_call: TRBV5-4

cdr3_aa: CASSSLAGAANEQFF
cdr3_nt: TGTGCCAGTAGTTCCTTAGCGGGAGCGGCCAATGAGCAGTTCTTC
j_call: TRBJ2-1
clone_size: once
d_call: TRBD2
v_call: TRBV19

cdr3_aa: CASKGAPYEQYF
cdr3_nt: TGTGCCAGCAAGGGTGCCCCCTACGAGCAGTACTTC
j_call: TRBJ2-7
clone_size: -
d_call: -
v_call: TRBV28

cdr3_aa: CASSQDWGDNEQFF
cdr3_nt: TGCGCCAGCAGCCAAGATTGGGGCGACAATGAGCAGTTCTTC
j_call: TRBJ2-1
clone_size: -
d_call: -
v_call: TRBV4-3

cdr3_aa: CASSLRNAEAFF
cdr3_nt: TGTGCCAGCAGCTTACGGAACGCGGAAGCTTTCTTT
j_call: TRBJ1-1
clone_size: -
d_call: -
v_call: TRBV7-9

cdr3_aa: CAISERDSYGYTF
cdr3_nt: TGTGCCATCAGTGAGCGGGACAGCTATGGCTACACCTTC
j_call: TRBJ1-2
clone_size: -
d_call: TRBD1
v_call: TRBV10-3

cdr3_aa: CAISAGTWEEPQHF
cdr3_nt: TGTGCCATCAGCGCCGGGACCTGGGAGGAGCCCCAGCATTTT
j_call: TRBJ1-5
clone_size: -
d_call: -
v_call: TRBV10-3

cdr3_aa: CASSLQGNNEKLFF
cdr3_nt: TGTGCCAGCTCGCTCCAGGGGAATAATGAAAAACTGTTTTTT
j_call: TRBJ1-4
clone_size: -
d_call: -
v_call: TRBV18

cdr3_aa: CASSLVGLDFANTGELFF
cdr3_nt: TGTGCCAGCAGCTTAGTTGGATTAGACTTCGCGAACACCGGGGAGCTGTTTTTT
j_call: TRBJ2-2
clone_size: -
d_call: -
v_call: TRBV7-8

cdr3_aa: CASSQSRNRSIESNQPQHF
cdr3_nt: TGCGCCAGCAGTCAATCCCGGAACAGAAGCATTGAGAGCAATCAGCCCCAGCATTTT
j_call: TRBJ1-5
clone_size: -
d_call: -
v_call: TRBV23-1

cdr3_aa: CASSLAGTGGWGEKLFF
cdr3_nt: TGTGCCAGCAGTTTAGCGGGGACAGGGGGTTGGGGTGAAAAACTGTTTTTT
j_call: TRBJ1-4
clone_size: -
d_call: TRBD1
v_call: TRBV27

cdr3_aa: CASSSWTDVNTEAFF
cdr3_nt: TGTGCCAGCAGCTCCTGGACGGATGTGAACACTGAAGCTTTCTTT
j_call: TRBJ1-1
clone_size: -
d_call: -
v_call: TRBV7-2

cdr3_aa: CASRRGNTEAFF
cdr3_nt: TGTGCCAGCCGAAGGGGGAACACTGAAGCTTTCTTT
j_call: TRBJ1-1
clone_size: -
d_call: -
v_call: TRBV6-5

cdr3_aa: CASSPSRLAGVQETQYF
cdr3_nt: TGTGCCAGCAGCCCTTCTAGACTAGCGGGAGTTCAAGAGACCCAGTACTTC
j_call: TRBJ2-5
clone_size: -
d_call: TRBD2
v_call: TRBV7-8

cdr3_aa: CAISLSGTNTGELFF
cdr3_nt: TGTGCCATCAGCTTAAGCGGTACGAACACCGGGGAGCTGTTTTTT
j_call: TRBJ2-2
clone_size: -
d_call: -
v_call: TRBV10-3

cdr3_aa: CASSPSGGQETQYF
cdr3_nt: TGCGCCAGCAGCCCCTCGGGGGGTCAAGAGACCCAGTACTTC
j_call: TRBJ2-5
clone_size: -
d_call: TRBD2
v_call: TRBV5-1

cdr3_aa: CASSSGGVTANYGYTF
cdr3_nt: TGTGCCAGCAGTTCAGGAGGGGTTACAGCTAACTATGGCTACACCTTC
j_call: TRBJ1-2
clone_size: -
d_call: -
v_call: TRBV27

cdr3_aa: CSAPRTEAFF
cdr3_nt: TGCAGTGCCCCGAGGACTGAAGCTTTCTTT
j_call: TRBJ1-1
clone_size: -
d_call: -
v_call: TRBV20-1

cdr3_aa: CSARDSPYEQYF
cdr3_nt: TGCAGCGCACGGGACAGTCCCTACGAGCAGTACTTC
j_call: TRBJ2-7
clone_size: -
d_call: TRBD1
v_call: TRBV29-1

cdr3_aa: CASSSTANTGELFF
cdr3_nt: TGTGCCAGCAGTTCGACAGCGAACACCGGGGAGCTGTTTTTT
j_call: TRBJ2-2
clone_size: -
d_call: -
v_call: TRBV6-5

cdr3_aa: CASSLRDTIDYGYTF
cdr3_nt: TGCGCCAGCAGCCTCCGGGACACTATAGACTATGGCTACACCTTC
j_call: TRBJ1-2
clone_size: -
d_call: -
v_call: TRBV5-1

cdr3_aa: CAWSARAGGSDTQYF
cdr3_nt: TGTGCCTGGAGTGCCAGAGCGGGAGGGTCAGATACGCAGTATTTT
j_call: TRBJ2-3
clone_size: -
d_call: TRBD2
v_call: TRBV30

cdr3_aa: CASSFWGRRNIQYF
cdr3_nt: TGTGCCAGCAGCTTTTGGGGAAGAAGAAACATTCAGTACTTC
j_call: TRBJ2-4
clone_size: -
d_call: -
v_call: TRBV7-2

cdr3_aa: CASSSIPSQPQHF
cdr3_nt: TGTGCCAGCAGTTCCATCCCAAGTCAGCCCCAGCATTTT
j_call: TRBJ1-5
clone_size: -
d_call: -
v_call: TRBV5-4

cdr3_aa: CASSWTAFSSPLHF
cdr3_nt: TGCGCCAGCAGCTGGACAGCGTTTAGTTCACCCCTCCACTTT
j_call: TRBJ1-6
clone_size: -
d_call: -
v_call: TRBV5-1

cdr3_aa: CASRPGGVGTGELFF
cdr3_nt: TGTGCCAGCAGACCCGGGGGGGTGGGTACCGGGGAGCTGTTTTTT
j_call: TRBJ2-2
clone_size: -
d_call: TRBD2
v_call: TRBV6-5

cdr3_aa: CASSIVWGNQPQHF
cdr3_nt: TGTGCCAGTAGTATAGTTTGGGGTAATCAGCCCCAGCATTTT
j_call: TRBJ1-5
clone_size: -
d_call: -
v_call: TRBV19

cdr3_aa: CASSYTAGREYEQYF
cdr3_nt: TGTGCCAGCAGTTACACTGCGGGAAGGGAATACGAGCAGTACTTC
j_call: TRBJ2-7
clone_size: -
d_call: -
v_call: TRBV6-5

cdr3_aa: CAISETGVGTDTQYF
cdr3_nt: TGTGCCATCAGTGAGACAGGGGTTGGCACAGATACGCAGTATTTT
j_call: TRBJ2-3
clone_size: -
d_call: TRBD1
v_call: TRBV10-3

cdr3_aa: CASSPPRVGELFF
cdr3_nt: TGTGCCAGCAGCCCACCCAGGGTAGGAGAGCTGTTTTTT
j_call: TRBJ2-2
clone_size: -
d_call: -
v_call: TRBV28

cdr3_aa: CASSSAEKELFF
cdr3_nt: TGTGCCAGCAGCTCCGCGGAGAAGGAGCTGTTTTTT
j_call: TRBJ2-2
clone_size: -
d_call: -
v_call: TRBV11-2

cdr3_aa: CASSSWDRAVSYTF
cdr3_nt: TGTGCCAGCAGTTCCTGGGACAGGGCTGTGAGCTACACCTTC
j_call: TRBJ1-2
clone_size: -
d_call: TRBD1
v_call: TRBV27

cdr3_aa: CASSRAALAFQETQYF
cdr3_nt: TGTGCCAGCAGCCGCGCCGCCCTAGCGTTCCAAGAGACCCAGTACTTC
j_call: TRBJ2-5
clone_size: -
d_call: -
v_call: TRBV14

cdr3_aa: CASRRTVDMRYTF
cdr3_nt: TGTGCCAGCAGGCGGACTGTTGACATGCGCTACACCTTC
j_call: TRBJ1-2
clone_size: -
d_call: -
v_call: TRBV5-6

cdr3_aa: CASSLEVQTGEQYF
cdr3_nt: TGCGCCAGCAGCTTGGAGGTACAGACGGGCGAGCAGTACTTC
j_call: TRBJ2-7
clone_size: -
d_call: -
v_call: TRBV5-1

cdr3_aa: CASTSGYSYEQYF
cdr3_nt: TGTGCCAGTACTAGCGGGTACTCCTACGAGCAGTACTTC
j_call: TRBJ2-7
clone_size: -
d_call: TRBD2
v_call: TRBV28

cdr3_aa: CASSEQLPGEETQYF
cdr3_nt: TGTGCCAGCAGTGAGCAACTACCGGGAGAGGAGACCCAGTACTTC
j_call: TRBJ2-5
clone_size: -
d_call: -
v_call: TRBV2

cdr3_aa: CASSQDGTGVTGELFF
cdr3_nt: TGCGCCAGCAGCCAAGATGGAACGGGGGTCACCGGGGAGCTGTTTTTT
j_call: TRBJ2-2
clone_size: -
d_call: -
v_call: TRBV4-3